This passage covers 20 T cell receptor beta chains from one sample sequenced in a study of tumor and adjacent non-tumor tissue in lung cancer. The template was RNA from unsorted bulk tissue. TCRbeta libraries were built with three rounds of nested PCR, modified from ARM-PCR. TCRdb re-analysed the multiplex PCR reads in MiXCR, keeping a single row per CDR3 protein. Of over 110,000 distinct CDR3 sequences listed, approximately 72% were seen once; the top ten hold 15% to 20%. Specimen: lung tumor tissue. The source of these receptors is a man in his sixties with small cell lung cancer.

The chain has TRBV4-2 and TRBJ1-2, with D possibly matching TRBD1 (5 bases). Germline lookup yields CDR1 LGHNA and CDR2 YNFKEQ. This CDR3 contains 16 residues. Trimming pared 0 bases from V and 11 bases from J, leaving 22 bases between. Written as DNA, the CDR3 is TGTGCCAGCAGCCAAGAGAAAGGGACGTCCTATGGTGGATACACCTTC. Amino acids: CASSQEKGTSYGGYTF.

The CDR3 sequence is CASSLGRLISVDTKYF. The DNA of the CDR3 is TGTGCCAGCAGCCTAGGACGGCTGATTTCTGTAGATACAAAGTATTTT. The rearrangement links TRBV14 to TRBJ2-3; D is undetermined. Germline V gene data show CDR1 as SGHDN and CDR2 as FVKESK. The CDR3 covers 16 residues. V was shortened by 4 bases and J by 13 bases, with 27 bases between the two germline ends. The full variable domain, rest sourced from reference TRBV14 and TRBJ2-3, is EAGVTQFPSHSVIEKGQTVTLRCDPISGHDNLYWYRRVMGKEIKFLLHFVKESKQDESGMPNNRFLAERTGGTYSTLKVQPAELEDSGVYFCASSLGRLISVDTKYFGPGTRLTVL.

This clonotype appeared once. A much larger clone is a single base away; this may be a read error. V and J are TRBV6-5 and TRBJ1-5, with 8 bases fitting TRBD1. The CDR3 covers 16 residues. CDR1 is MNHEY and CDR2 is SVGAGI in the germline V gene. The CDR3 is CASRTGGSGGYQSQHF. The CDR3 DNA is TGTGCCAGCAGAACAGGGGGGAGCGGAGGCTATCAGTCCCAGCATTTT.

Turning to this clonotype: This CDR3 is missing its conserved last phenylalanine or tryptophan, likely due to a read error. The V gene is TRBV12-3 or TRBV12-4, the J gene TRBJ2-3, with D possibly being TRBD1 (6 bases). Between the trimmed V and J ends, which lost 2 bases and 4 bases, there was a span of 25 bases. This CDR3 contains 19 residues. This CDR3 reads CASSLMDSHPRLAADTQYS. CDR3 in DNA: TGTGCCAGCAGTTTAATGGACAGCCACCCGCGCCTGGCAGCAGATACGCAGTATTCT.

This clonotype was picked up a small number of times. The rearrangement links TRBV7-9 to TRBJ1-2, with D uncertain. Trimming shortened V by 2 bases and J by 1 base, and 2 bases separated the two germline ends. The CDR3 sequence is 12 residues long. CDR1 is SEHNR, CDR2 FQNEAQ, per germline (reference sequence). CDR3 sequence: CASSLINYGYTF. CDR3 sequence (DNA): TGTGCCAGCAGCTTAATTAACTATGGCTACACCTTC.

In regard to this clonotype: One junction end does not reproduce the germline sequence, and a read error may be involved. CDR3 residues: CSAPVTSGVLGAQHF. CDR3 nucleotides: TGCAGTGCTCCTGTCACTAGCGGGGTACTGGGGGCCCAGCACTTC. The V and J genes are TRBV20-1 and TRBJ2-5; 10 positions agree with TRBD2. In germline, CDR1 is DFQATT, CDR2 SNEGSKA (reference sequence). This CDR3 has 15 amino acids.

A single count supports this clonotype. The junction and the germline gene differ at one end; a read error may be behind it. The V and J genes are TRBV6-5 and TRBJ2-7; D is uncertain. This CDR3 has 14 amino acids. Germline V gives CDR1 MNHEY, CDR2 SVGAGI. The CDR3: CASSWTGYSNEQYF. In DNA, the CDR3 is TGTGCCAGCAGTTGGACGGGTTACTCCAACGAGCAGTACTTC.

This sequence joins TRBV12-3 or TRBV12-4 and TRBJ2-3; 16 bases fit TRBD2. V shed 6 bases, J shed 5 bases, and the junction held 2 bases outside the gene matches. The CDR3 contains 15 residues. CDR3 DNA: TGTGCCAGCAGGGGACTAGCGGGAGGGGAAGATACGCAGTATTTT. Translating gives CASRGLAGGEDTQYF.

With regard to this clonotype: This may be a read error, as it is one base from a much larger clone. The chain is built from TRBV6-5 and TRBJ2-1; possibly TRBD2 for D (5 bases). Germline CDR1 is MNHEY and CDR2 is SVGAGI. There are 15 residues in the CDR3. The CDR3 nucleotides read TGTGCCAGCAGTGACCCCGGACTCGCGCGCAATGAGCAGTCCTTC. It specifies CASSDPGLARNEQSF.

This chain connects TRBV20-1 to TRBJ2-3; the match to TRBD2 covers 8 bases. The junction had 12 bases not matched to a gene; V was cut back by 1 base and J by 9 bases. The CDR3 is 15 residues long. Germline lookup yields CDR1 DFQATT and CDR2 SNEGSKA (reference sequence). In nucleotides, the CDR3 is TGCAGTGCTAGAGTGCTACAGCGGGAGTGGAACACGCAGTATTTT. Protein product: CSARVLQREWNTQYF.

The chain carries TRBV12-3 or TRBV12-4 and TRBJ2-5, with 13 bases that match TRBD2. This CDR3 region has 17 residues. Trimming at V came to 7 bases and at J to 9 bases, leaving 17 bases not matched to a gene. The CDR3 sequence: CASNLRTSGSRLKAQYF. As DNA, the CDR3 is TGTGCCAGCAACCTTAGGACTAGCGGGAGTCGGTTGAAGGCCCAGTACTTC.

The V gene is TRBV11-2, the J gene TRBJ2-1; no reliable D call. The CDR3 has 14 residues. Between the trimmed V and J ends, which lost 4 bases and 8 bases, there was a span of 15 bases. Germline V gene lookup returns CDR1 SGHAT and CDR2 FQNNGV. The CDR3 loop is CASSSTGGSDEQFF. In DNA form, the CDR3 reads TGTGCCAGCAGCTCGACTGGCGGAAGCGATGAGCAGTTCTTC.

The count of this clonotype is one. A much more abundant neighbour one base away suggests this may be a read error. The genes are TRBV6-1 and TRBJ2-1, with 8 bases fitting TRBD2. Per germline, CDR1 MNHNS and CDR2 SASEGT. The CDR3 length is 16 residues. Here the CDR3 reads CASSFHREGAYSEQFF. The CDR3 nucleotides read TGTGCCAGCAGCTTTCATCGGGAGGGTGCTTACAGTGAGCAGTTCTTC.

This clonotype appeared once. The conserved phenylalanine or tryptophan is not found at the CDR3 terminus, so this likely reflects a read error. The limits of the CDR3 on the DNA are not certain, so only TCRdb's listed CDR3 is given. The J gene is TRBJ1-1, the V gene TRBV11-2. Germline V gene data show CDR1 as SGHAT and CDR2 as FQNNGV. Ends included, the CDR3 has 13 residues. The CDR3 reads CASSPRSEPESFL.

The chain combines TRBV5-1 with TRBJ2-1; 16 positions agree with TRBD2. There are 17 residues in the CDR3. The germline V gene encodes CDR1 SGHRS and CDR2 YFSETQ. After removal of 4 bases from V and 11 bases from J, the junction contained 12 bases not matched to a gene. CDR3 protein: CASSVGLAGGPWDQQFF. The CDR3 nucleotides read TGCGCCAGCAGCGTGGGACTAGCGGGAGGGCCTTGGGATCAGCAGTTCTTC. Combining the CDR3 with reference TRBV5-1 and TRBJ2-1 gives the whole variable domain KAGVTQTPRYLIKTRGQQVTLSCSPISGHRSVSWYQQTPGQGLQFLFEYFSETQRNKGNFPGRFSGRQFSNSRSEMNVSTLELGDSALYLCASSVGLAGGPWDQQFFGPGTRLTVL.

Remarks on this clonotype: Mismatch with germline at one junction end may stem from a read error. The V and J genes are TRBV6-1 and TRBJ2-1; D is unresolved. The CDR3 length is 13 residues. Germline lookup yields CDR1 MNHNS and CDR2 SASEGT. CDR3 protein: CGSSDVRLDEQFF. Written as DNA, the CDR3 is TGTGGCAGCAGTGATGTGAGGCTCGATGAGCAGTTCTTC.

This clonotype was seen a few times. CDR3 sequence: CSARGLTGNSYNEQFF. The CDR3 DNA reads TGCAGTGCTAGAGGACTTACAGGAAATTCCTACAATGAGCAGTTCTTC. The genes are TRBV20-1 and TRBJ2-1, with TRBD1 as a possible D gene (5 bases). V was trimmed by 1 base and J by 1 base, leaving 14 bases between them. Germline V gene data show CDR1 as DFQATT and CDR2 as SNEGSKA (reference sequence). The CDR3 is 16 residues long.

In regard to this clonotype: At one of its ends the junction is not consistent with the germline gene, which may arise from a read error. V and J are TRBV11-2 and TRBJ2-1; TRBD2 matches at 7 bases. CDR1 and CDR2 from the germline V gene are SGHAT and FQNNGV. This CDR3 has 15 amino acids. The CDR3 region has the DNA TGTACCAGCAGCGCCCGAATAGGGACTACCAATGAGCAATTCTTC. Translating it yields CTSSARIGTTNEQFF.

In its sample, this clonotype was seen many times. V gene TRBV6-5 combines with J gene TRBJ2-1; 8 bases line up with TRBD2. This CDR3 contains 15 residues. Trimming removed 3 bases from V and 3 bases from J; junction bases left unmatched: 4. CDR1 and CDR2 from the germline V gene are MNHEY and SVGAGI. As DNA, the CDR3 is TGTGCCAGCAGTTATACTAGCGGTTTCTACAATGAGCAGTTCTTC. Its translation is CASSYTSGFYNEQFF.

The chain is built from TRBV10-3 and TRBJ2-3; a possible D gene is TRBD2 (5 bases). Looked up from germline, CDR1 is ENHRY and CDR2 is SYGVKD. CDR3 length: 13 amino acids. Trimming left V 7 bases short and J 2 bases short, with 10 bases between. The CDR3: CAIKEAITDTQYF. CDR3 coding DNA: TGTGCCATCAAGGAGGCTATCACAGATACGCAGTATTTT.